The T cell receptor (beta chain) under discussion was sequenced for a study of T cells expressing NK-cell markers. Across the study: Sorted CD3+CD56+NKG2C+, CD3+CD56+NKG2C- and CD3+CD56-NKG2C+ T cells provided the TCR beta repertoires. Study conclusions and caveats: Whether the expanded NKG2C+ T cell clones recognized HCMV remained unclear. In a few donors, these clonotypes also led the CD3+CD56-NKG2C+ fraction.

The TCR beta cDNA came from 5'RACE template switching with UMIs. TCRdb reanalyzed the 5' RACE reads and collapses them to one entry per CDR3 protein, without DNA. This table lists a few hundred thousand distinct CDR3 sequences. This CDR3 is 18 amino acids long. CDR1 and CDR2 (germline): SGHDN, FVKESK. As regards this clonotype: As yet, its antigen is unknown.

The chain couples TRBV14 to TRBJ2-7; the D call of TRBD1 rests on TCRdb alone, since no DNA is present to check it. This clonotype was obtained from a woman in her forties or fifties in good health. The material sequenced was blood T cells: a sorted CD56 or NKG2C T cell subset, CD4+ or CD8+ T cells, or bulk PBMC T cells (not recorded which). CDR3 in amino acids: CASSQEGGGRWSSYEQYF.